This T cell receptor beta chain comes out of a study of T-cell memory formation after mild COVID-19. Study-level background: The two donors had largely donor-specific TCR clusters.

Study outcomes and limitations: Contracting clones from day 15 to 85 had balanced CD4/CD8; later expanders favoured CD4+. Contracting CD4+ clones lay largely in CM and EM, with CD8+ ones residing in EMRA. Unconfirmed was the SARS-CoV-2 specificity of second-wave clones that peaked on day 37.

TCRdb ran MiXCR on the 5' RACE reads and lists one entry per CDR3 protein. Among approximately 480,000 distinct CDR3 sequences listed, over 15% were seen once. In the case of this clonotype: Its matching antigen is unknown.

Germline V gives CDR1 SGHRS, CDR2 YFSETQ. The CDR3 is made up of 13 amino acids. V lost 1 base and J lost 5, with 9 bases in between. The rearrangement links TRBV5-1 to TRBJ1-2; unclear D gene. This sequence was found in an adult woman who had mild COVID-19 (a few samples of this study predate the infection). Cell type and time point are not known. Source material: PBMCs or a T cell subset sorted from them (not recorded which). CDR3 in DNA: TGCGCCAGCAGCTTGACGGACGTTTATGGCTACACCTTC. Translating it yields CASSLTDVYGYTF.